Below, 25 T cell receptor beta chains from the same sample are listed, as sequenced in a study of T cells in Graves' hyperthyroidism and ophthalmopathy. Researchers took RNA transcripts and amplified the TCR beta CDR3 regions from them. TCR CDR3 regions were first amplified by RT-PCR with HTBI primers. TCRdb reprocessed the multiplex PCR reads with MiXCR, giving one entry per CDR3 protein. The repertoire consists of over 250,000 distinct CDR3 sequences, with less than 30% occurring once and the leading ten covering around 28%. The specimen sequenced was blood. These TCRs come from a man aged 40-55 years with Graves' hyperthyroidism that later progressed to Graves' ophthalmopathy.

This clonotype was seen a handful of times. Germline is not matched at one junction end, which may reflect a read error. The chain links TRBV20-1 to TRBJ2-7; a weak D match, TRBD2 (5 bases). Germline CDR1 reads DFQATT; CDR2 reads SNEGSKA (reference sequence). There are 15 residues in the CDR3. This CDR3 reads CRAREGYSDSYEQYF. CDR3 coding DNA: TGCCGTGCTAGAGAGGGCTACTCAGACTCCTACGAGCAGTACTTC.

This clonotype has ten or more counts. The rearrangement links TRBV27 to TRBJ1-1, with D possibly matching TRBD1 (6 bases). The germline V and J ends were trimmed by 6 bases and 2 bases, with 13 bases remaining between them. This CDR3 comprises 14 residues. In germline, CDR1 is MNHEY, CDR2 SMNVEV (reference sequence). The CDR3 is CASSPGVLNTEAFF. CDR3 DNA sequence: TGTGCCAGCAGCCCAGGGGTTTTAAACACTGAAGCTTTCTTT.

This clonotype was detected many times. A much larger clone differs by one base, so this may be a read error. V is TRBV6-5 and J is TRBJ2-7; 15 nucleotides line up with TRBD2. The CDR3 covers 16 residues. The germline gives CDR1 MNHEY, CDR2 SVGAGI. The CDR3 sequence: CAGSRGLAGGAYEQYF. The DNA of the CDR3 is TGTGCCGGCAGCCGGGGACTAGCGGGAGGAGCGTACGAGCAGTACTTC.

In its sample, this clonotype was seen a few times. V and J are TRBV11-2 and TRBJ1-1; D gene ambiguous. V was trimmed by 2 bases and J by 0 bases, leaving 10 bases between them. There are 15 residues in the CDR3. The V gene's germline CDR1 is SGHAT and CDR2 FQNNGV. Here the CDR3 reads CASSLLSGMNTEAFF. The CDR3 DNA sequence: TGTGCCAGCAGCTTATTATCGGGAATGAACACTGAAGCTTTCTTT.

The sample holds many counts of this clonotype. The chain joins TRBV29-1 to TRBJ2-7, with D perhaps TRBD2 (5 bases). The length of the CDR3 is 12 residues. Looked up from germline, CDR1 is SQVTM and CDR2 is ANQGSEA. V was clipped by 7 bases and J by 2 bases, with 12 bases between them. The CDR3 sequence is CSAGLSAYEQYF. The CDR3 DNA sequence: TGCAGCGCCGGACTGAGCGCCTACGAGCAGTACTTC.

This clonotype was seen only a few times. The chain combines TRBV20-1 with TRBJ2-5; possible D gene TRBD2, 6 bases. With 0 bases removed from V and 4 bases from J, the gap between germline ends came to 15 bases. This CDR3 comprises 15 residues. In germline, CDR1 is DFQATT, CDR2 SNEGSKA (reference sequence). For the CDR3, the DNA is TGCAGTGCTAGAGATGCCAGGGACTTAATAGAGACCCAGTACTTC. Encoded protein: CSARDARDLIETQYF.

This clonotype was counted a single time. The CDR3 bases are TGTGCCAGTCGGACTAGCTTGGACTACGAGCAGTACTTC. It is translated as CASRTSLDYEQYF. V usage is TRBV6-1 and J usage is TRBJ2-7; 8 bases match TRBD2. This CDR3 is built from 13 residues. V shed 9 bases, J shed 3 bases, and the junction held 7 bases outside the gene matches. Germline V CDR1 and CDR2: MNHNS, SASEGT.

The table lists this clonotype with many counts. The chain carries TRBV7-9 and TRBJ2-5; TRBD1 matches 7 bases. V gave up 1 base and J gave up 1 base; unmatched junction bases: 6. The CDR3 runs 16 residues. The germline V gene encodes CDR1 SEHNR and CDR2 FQNEAQ (reference sequence). The CDR3 here is CASSLGGDSAQETQYF. As DNA, the CDR3 is TGTGCCAGCAGCTTAGGAGGGGACAGCGCCCAAGAGACCCAGTACTTC.

This clonotype was seen many times. The chain combines TRBV29-1 with TRBJ1-3; TRBD1 is a possible D gene (5 bases). The V end was cut by 4 bases, the J end by 4 bases, with 11 bases between. Looked up from germline, CDR1 is SQVTM and CDR2 is ANQGSEA. This CDR3 is 13 amino acids long. For the CDR3, the DNA is TGCAGCGTTGTAGGGGCGGGCGGAAACACCATATATTTT. Its protein product is CSVVGAGGNTIYF.

This CDR3 is CASSSNPGTGGAGGVRETQYF. CDR3 DNA sequence: TGCGCCAGCAGCTCAAACCCCGGGACAGGGGGCGCGGGAGGTGTTCGGGAGACCCAGTACTTC. This chain uses TRBV5-1 with TRBJ2-5; TRBD1 matches at 12 bases. J gave up 5 bases and V 3 bases, and 23 bases lay outside the gene matches. The CDR3 contains 21 residues. The germline gives CDR1 SGHRS, CDR2 YFSETQ.

Ten or more counts support this clonotype. The CDR3 loop reads CATSGVGAAQETQYF. For the CDR3, the DNA is TGTGCCACCAGTGGTGTCGGGGCAGCCCAAGAGACCCAGTACTTC. This rearrangement joins TRBV24-1 to TRBJ2-5, with D perhaps given as TRBD1 or TRBD2 (5 bases each). Germline V gene data show CDR1 as KGHDR and CDR2 as SFDVKD. This CDR3 is built from 15 residues. Trimming took off 5 bases at V and 1 base at J, with 13 bases between the two ends.

The chain joins TRBV12-3 or TRBV12-4 to TRBJ1-2, with a weak D call TRBD1 (5 bases). CDR3 size: 14 residues. Deletions cut 3 bases from V and 8 bases from J, with 16 bases between. CDR3 in amino acids: CASSLSRGWSGYTF. CDR3 coding DNA: TGTGCCAGCAGTTTGAGTCGGGGGTGGTCGGGCTACACCTTC.

In its sample, this clonotype was seen many times. This rearrangement joins TRBV30 to TRBJ2-2; D uncertain. V was pared by 8 bases and J by 2 bases, with 15 bases between. Looked up from germline, CDR1 is GTSNPN and CDR2 is SVGIG (reference sequence). This CDR3 spans 14 amino acids. In nucleotides, the CDR3 is TGTGCCGGGTTGGAGTGGGATAACACCGGGGAGCTGTTTTTT. Translated, it gives CAGLEWDNTGELFF.

This clonotype has ten or more counts. The chain couples TRBV11-3 to TRBJ1-2; D not resolved. The germline CDR1 and CDR2 sequences are SGHNT and YENEEA. The CDR3 spans 12 residues. V dropped 1 base and J dropped 8 bases, with 8 bases sitting between them. CDR3 sequence (DNA): TGTGCCAGCAGCTTAGGTGACCACGGCTACACCTTC. Translation: CASSLGDHGYTF.

The V and J genes are TRBV6-5 and TRBJ1-6, with D unresolved. The CDR3 spans 14 residues. The germline V gene has CDR1 MNHEY and CDR2 SVGAGI. Between the trimmed V and J ends, which lost 0 bases and 10 bases, there was a span of 10 bases. CDR3 coding DNA: TGTGCCAGCAGTTACTCATCAGTGTGGTCACCCCTCCACTTT. Protein product: CASSYSSVWSPLHF.

This clonotype was seen many times. The chain carries TRBV5-1 and TRBJ1-1, with TRBD1 matching 7 bases. CDR1 is SGHRS and CDR2 is YFSETQ in the germline V gene. V gave up 3 bases and J gave up 0 bases; unmatched junction bases: 2. The CDR3 is 14 amino acids. CDR3 protein: CASSWDSLNTEAFF. The CDR3 nucleotides read TGCGCCAGCAGCTGGGACAGTTTGAACACTGAAGCTTTCTTT.

This clonotype was counted a few times. The rearrangement links TRBV12-5 to TRBJ2-7; TRBD2 matches 10 bases. Trimming took 2 bases from V and 7 from J; bases not matched to a gene: 11. The CDR3 consists of 16 residues. CDR1 LGHNT and CDR2 FRNRAP come from the germline V gene. The CDR3 loop reads CASGLFGLAGVGEQYF. For the CDR3, the DNA is TGTGCTAGTGGTTTGTTCGGTCTAGCGGGAGTAGGTGAGCAGTACTTC.

This clonotype was counted many times. V usage is TRBV20-1 and J usage is TRBJ1-3; 8 bases map to TRBD1. The CDR3 totals 15 residues. Germline V CDR1 and CDR2: DFQATT, SNEGSKA (reference sequence). After removal of 0 bases from V and 3 bases from J, the junction contained 4 bases not matched to a gene. The CDR3 sequence: CSARESGGSGNTIYF. The CDR3 nucleotides read TGCAGTGCTAGAGAGTCAGGGGGCAGTGGAAACACCATATATTTT.

This clonotype was found once. The chain employs TRBV7-6 and TRBJ1-5, with a possible D match to TRBD1 (6 bases). Trimming took off 6 bases at V and 3 bases at J, with 18 bases between the two ends. The germline gives CDR1 SGHVS, CDR2 FNYEAQ. The CDR3 extends over 16 amino acids. The CDR3 loop reads CASRDSGGGLNQPQHF. The CDR3 bases are TGTGCCAGCAGAGACTCGGGAGGGGGTCTCAATCAGCCCCAGCATTTT.

This clonotype was seen a handful of times. The rearrangement joins TRBV14 to TRBJ2-6; 7 bases line up with TRBD1. Per the germline V gene, CDR1 is SGHDN and CDR2 is FVKESK. The V segment lost 4 bases and the J segment 0 bases; nucleotides outside the gene matches: 9. The CDR3 is made up of 18 amino acids. The DNA of the CDR3 is TGTGCCAGCAGCCCGAGGGGGACAGAGCCCTCTGGGGCCAACGTCCTGACTTTC. Protein: CASSPRGTEPSGANVLTF.

This clonotype was detected ten times or more. V is TRBV5-1 and J is TRBJ2-7; no clear D gene. Germline V gene data show CDR1 as SGHRS and CDR2 as YFSETQ. The CDR3 runs 15 residues. The ends were cut back, 0 bases at V and 0 bases at J, with 10 bases in the middle. The CDR3 DNA sequence: TGCGCCAGCAGCTTGGAGTCCAGGAACTCCTACGAGCAGTACTTC. Protein: CASSLESRNSYEQYF.

This clonotype has at least ten counts. The chain links TRBV20-1 to TRBJ1-5; D unresolved. The V gene lost 1 base and the J gene lost 5 bases, with 12 bases spanning the gap. The germline gives CDR1 DFQATT, CDR2 SNEGSKA (reference sequence). CDR3 length: 14 residues. The CDR3 loop is CSARARYWDQPQHF. The CDR3, as DNA: TGCAGTGCTAGAGCCCGATACTGGGATCAGCCCCAGCATTTT.

This clonotype was seen at least ten times. The chain's CDR3 is CASSPAAGTYGYTF. The CDR3 bases are TGTGCCAGCTCACCAGCCGCGGGGACCTATGGCTACACCTTC. This chain joins TRBV18 and TRBJ1-2; TRBD1 is a possible D gene (5 bases). Germline lookup yields CDR1 KGHSH and CDR2 LQKENI. With 2 bases removed from V and 4 bases from J, the gap between germline ends came to 11 bases. This CDR3 contains 14 residues. Full variable domain (outside the CDR3, taken from reference TRBV18 and TRBJ1-2): NAGVMQNPRHLVRRRGQEARLRCSPMKGHSHVYWYRQLPEEGLKFMVYLQKENIIDESGMPKERFSAEFPKEGPSILRIQQVVRGDSAAYFCASSPAAGTYGYTFGSGTRLTVV.

In this sample, this clonotype turned up many times. The chain links TRBV28 to TRBJ2-7, with 7 bases identical to TRBD1. This CDR3 comprises 17 residues. V lost 3 bases and J lost 5; bases outside the gene matches: 16. Germline CDR1 reads MDHEN; CDR2 reads SYDVKM. CDR3 nucleotides: TGTGCCAGCAGTTTCTTCATCGACAGGGCCATGAGAAACGAGCAGTACTTC. It encodes CASSFFIDRAMRNEQYF.

This clonotype was counted ten times or more. The chain has TRBV20-1 and TRBJ2-5, with 9 bases that match TRBD2. V dropped 2 bases and J dropped 2; count of bases not matched to a gene: 9. The CDR3 is made up of 16 amino acids. Germline V gives CDR1 DFQATT, CDR2 SNEGSKA (reference sequence). CDR3 in DNA: TGCAGTGCTAGATCGCGGGAGGGGGGTAGTCAAGAGACCCAGTACTTC. Its protein is CSARSREGGSQETQYF.